This T cell receptor (beta chain) comes out of a study of blood T cell repertoires in COVID-19. The V gene end was trimmed by 3 bases and the J gene end by 8 bases; junction bases not matched to a gene: 5. CDR1 and CDR2 (germline): KGHDR, SFDVKD. The CDR3 covers 14 residues. Original processing methods: Researchers report that nucleated cell counts were estimated from reference gene primer amplification. TCRdb's copy holds only in-frame clones and misses some; the assay was immunoSEQ multiplex PCR. V, J and clone size are those of that table, while D and trimming were read from the DNA. This sample yields under 350,000 clones, of which over 75% are seen a single time; approximately 7.5% belongs to the top ten.

The source is a human donor in a cohort sampled during active COVID-19. The chain carries TRBV24-1 and TRBJ1-2; 10 bases align to TRBD1. Sample: peripheral blood. CDR3 DNA sequence: TGTGCCACCAGTGATCGGACAGGGGGTTGGGGCTACACCTTC. Its protein product is CATSDRTGGWGYTF.